The 10 T cell receptor beta chains in this list originate from one sample, sequenced in a study of Ad26.COV2.S vaccination and SARS-CoV-2 variants. The treatment was: 19 received Ad26.COV2.S at low or high dose, single or two shots; 5 received placebo; per-sample allocation not given. Day 63 following the first vaccine or placebo injection was when the samples were taken. Here immunoSEQ multiplex PCR was the method, and the copy in TCRdb shows in-frame clones only, minus some. This table has around 500,000 clones, roughly nine tenths appearing once. Sample: peripheral blood, taken in a trial of Ad26.COV2.S vaccine versus placebo. The receptor set was obtained from a person between 18 and 65 years old who received the Ad26.COV2.S COVID-19 vaccine or a placebo.

CDR3 loop: CASRYSVYGGNTIYF. The DNA of the CDR3 is TGTGCCAGCAGGTACTCGGTCTATGGTGGAAACACCATATATTTT. V gene TRBV2 combines with J gene TRBJ1-3; D remains ambiguous. The germline gives CDR1 SNHLY, CDR2 FYNNEI. V was clipped by 6 bases and J by 3 bases, with 15 bases between them. CDR3 length: 15 amino acids. Based on the CDR3 plus reference TRBV2 and TRBJ1-3, the full variable domain is EPEVTQTPSHQVTQMGQEVILRCVPISNHLYFYWYRQILGQKVEFLVSFYNNEISEKSEIFDDQFSVERPDGSNFTLKIRSTKLEDSAMYFCASRYSVYGGNTIYFGEGSWLTVV.

This clone was counted between two and nine times. The conserved phenylalanine or tryptophan normally closing the CDR3 is absent here, so this likely arose from a read error. No DNA is shown, since the ends of the CDR3 on it are uncertain; the CDR3 is the one TCRdb lists. The V call is TRBV2, the J call TRBJ2-7; the D call of TRBD1 is as the table states it, not checked on the DNA. The length of the CDR3 is 12 amino acids, counting both ends. Germline values: CDR1 SNHLY, CDR2 FYNNEI. CDR3 loop: CASSVLQGAIRI.

The chain joins TRBV3-1 (or the pseudogene TRBV3-2) to TRBJ2-3; the D gene is possibly TRBD2 (5 bases). The CDR3 length is 17 residues. Germline loops: CDR1 LGHDT, CDR2 YNNKEL (reference sequence). Trimming cost V 0 bases and J 6 bases, with 19 bases left between them. CDR3 nucleotide sequence: TGTGCCAGCAGCCAAGATTGGGGAGATCTCTATGCGGATACGCAGTATTTT. It translates to CASSQDWGDLYADTQYF.

This chain links TRBV7-3 with TRBJ2-5; 8 nucleotides line up with TRBD1. The CDR3 loop spans 16 amino acids. Per germline, CDR1 SGHTA and CDR2 FQGTGA. J lost 5 bases, V lost 5 bases, and 13 bases had no gene match. The CDR3 sequence is CASSQPGTGSSETQYF. The CDR3 DNA is TGTGCCAGCAGCCAACCAGGGACAGGTTCAAGCGAGACCCAGTACTTC.

The CDR3: CASSQIWTAGRVGEQYF. CDR3 sequence (DNA): TGCGCCAGCAGCCAGATTTGGACGGCTGGAAGGGTTGGGGAGCAGTACTTC. The chain links TRBV4-1 to TRBJ2-7, with D unresolved. CDR3 length equals 17 residues. V gave up 3 bases and J gave up 7 bases, with 25 bases separating them. Germline V CDR1 and CDR2: MGHRA, YSYEKL.

This clone showed up just once. The chain recombines TRBV3-1 (or the pseudogene TRBV3-2) with TRBJ2-7; 13 bases are a match to TRBD2. J gave up 5 bases and V 5 bases, and 27 bases lay outside the gene matches. The CDR3 runs 22 residues. Germline CDR1 LGHDT, CDR2 YNNKEL (reference sequence). The CDR3 protein is CASSRNGTSGMDRTSLIHEQYF. CDR3 bases: TGTGCCAGCAGCAGAAACGGGACTAGCGGGATGGATCGCACCTCCTTAATCCACGAGCAGTACTTC.

This clone was observed once. This chain links TRBV5-1 with TRBJ1-2, with 7 bases fitting TRBD1. The CDR3 is 15 residues long. Germline CDR1 reads SGHRS; CDR2 reads YFSETQ. The V segment lost 5 bases and the J segment 4 bases; nucleotides outside the gene matches: 11. The CDR3 DNA reads TGCGCCAGCAGTCCGGTTACCGGGACAGTCTATGGCTACACCTTC. Protein sequence: CASSPVTGTVYGYTF.

The J gene is TRBJ1-1, the V gene TRBV5-4; D is ambiguous. The CDR3 sequence is 14 residues long. Per germline, CDR1 SGHNT and CDR2 YYREEE (reference sequence). Trimming took off 1 base at V and 0 bases at J, with 7 bases between the two ends. In DNA form, the CDR3 reads TGTGCCAGCAGCTTGTCGGCCATGAACACTGAAGCTTTCTTT. Protein: CASSLSAMNTEAFF.

The rearrangement joins TRBV28 to TRBJ1-2; D may be TRBD1 (6 bases). The CDR3 is made up of 15 amino acids. V lost 7 bases and J lost 7, with 22 bases in between. CDR1 and CDR2 (germline): MDHEN, SYDVKM. CDR3 nucleotide sequence: TGTGCCAGCAATTTGACCCCGTCCTCAGGGGCTGGCTACACCTTC. Amino acids: CASNLTPSSGAGYTF.

This clone has just one count. Additional DNA sequences in this sample encode the identical CDR3. The J gene is TRBJ1-2, the V gene TRBV30; no clear D. The CDR3 extends over 13 amino acids. V was clipped by 0 bases and J by 2 bases, with 7 bases between them. Germline V CDR1 and CDR2: GTSNPN, SVGIG (reference sequence). The chain's CDR3 is CAWSVGQNYGYTF. CDR3 in DNA: TGTGCCTGGAGTGTAGGCCAGAACTATGGCTACACCTTC. Drawing the rest from reference TRBV30 and TRBJ1-2, the complete variable domain is SQTIHQWPATLVQPVGSPLSLECTVEGTSNPNLYWYRQAAGRGLQLLFYSVGIGQISSEVPQNLSASRPQDRQFILSSKKLLLSDSGFYLCAWSVGQNYGYTFGSGTRLTVV.